This passage covers 27 T cell receptor beta chains from one sample sequenced in a study of cytomegalovirus exposure and HLA in healthy donors. The PCR ran on 60 Vbeta and 13 Jbeta primers. Clones were read by immunoSEQ multiplex PCR, and TCRdb kept only the in-frame ones, dropping some. The sample has some 160,000 clones; over 75% are singletons. The source material was PBMCs. Receptors originate from a woman aged 45-65 years in good health and CMV-seronegative.

J is TRBJ2-3 and V is TRBV12-5; 10 bases are a match to TRBD1. Germline CDR1 and CDR2: LGHNT and FRNRAP. After removal of 9 bases from V and 4 bases from J, the junction contained 7 bases not matched to a gene. This CDR3 comprises 14 residues. The CDR3 sequence: CASGTGEFADTQYF. The CDR3 nucleotides read TGTGCTAGCGGGACAGGGGAATTTGCAGATACGCAGTATTTT.

The chain uses TRBV18 and TRBJ2-1, with 9 bases that match TRBD1. V trimming: 6 bases; J trimming: 4 bases; junction bases outside the gene matches: 7. The germline gives CDR1 KGHSH, CDR2 LQKENI. The CDR3 covers 15 residues. The CDR3 here is CASSPGTGQYNEQFF. CDR3 nucleotide sequence: TGTGCCAGCTCCCCCGGGACAGGGCAGTACAATGAGCAGTTCTTC.

The rearrangement uses TRBV25-1 and TRBJ2-3; D gene unclear. Deletions cut 7 bases from V and 2 bases from J, with 10 bases between. The CDR3 is 13 residues long. The V gene's germline CDR1 is MGHDK and CDR2 SYGVNS. The CDR3 nucleotides are TGTGCCAGCATAGTTCCCTACACAGATACGCAGTATTTT. Its translation is CASIVPYTDTQYF. Looking up the rest from reference TRBV25-1 and TRBJ2-3 gives the full variable domain: EADIYQTPRYLVIGTGKKITLECSQTMGHDKMYWYQQDPGMELHLIHYSYGVNSTEKGDLSSESTVSRIRTEHFPLTLESARPSHTSQYLCASIVPYTDTQYFGPGTRLTVL.

The rearrangement links TRBV10-2 to TRBJ2-3, with no clear D. The CDR3 consists of 12 residues. Per the germline V gene, CDR1 is WSHSY and CDR2 is SAAADI. V was clipped by 10 bases and J by 5 bases, with 13 bases between them. DNA of the CDR3: TGCGCCACCGGAACTATAGGAGATACGCAGTATTTT. This translates into CATGTIGDTQYF.

The chain uses TRBV29-1 and TRBJ2-1; no firm D call. V lost 3 bases and J 6 bases, leaving 9 bases between the germline ends. Per the germline V gene, CDR1 is SQVTM and CDR2 is ANQGSEA. The CDR3 sequence is 12 residues long. Written as DNA, the CDR3 is TGCAGCGTTGATCCTAGTTCCAATGAGCAGTTCTTC. Amino acids: CSVDPSSNEQFF.

This chain uses TRBV6-5 with TRBJ1-5; the D is unclear. The germline V gene has CDR1 MNHEY and CDR2 SVGAGI. The germline V and J ends were trimmed by 6 bases and 5 bases, with 14 bases remaining between them. The CDR3 has 14 residues. The CDR3 DNA sequence: TGTGCCAGCAGCCGAGGACTATCGTATCAGCCCCAGCATTTT. Translating it yields CASSRGLSYQPQHF.

This chain uses TRBV9 with TRBJ2-4, with a possible D match to TRBD2 (5 bases). Germline-derived CDR1 and CDR2 are SGDLS and YYNGEE. Trimming shortened V by 0 bases and J by 9 bases, and 13 bases separated the two germline ends. The CDR3 totals 14 residues. The CDR3 nucleotides are TGTGCCAGCAGCGTAGGGGTCAGCGAGGGCATTCAGTACTTC. It translates to CASSVGVSEGIQYF.

The CDR3 region has the DNA TGTGCCAGCAGTCGGGGGTATGCGACGGGGACGGGCGGAAGGGGCGCTGAAGCTTTCTTT. This sequence encodes CASSRGYATGTGGRGAEAFF. This chain links TRBV27 with TRBJ1-1; maybe TRBD1 (5 bases). The CDR3 contains 20 residues. V was pared by 5 bases and J by 6 bases, with 34 bases between. Looked up from germline, CDR1 is MNHEY and CDR2 is SMNVEV (reference sequence).

This clone was recorded a few times. The gene calls are TRBV18 and TRBJ1-2; weak D call: TRBD1 (6 bases). This CDR3 contains 15 residues. Germline lookup yields CDR1 KGHSH and CDR2 LQKENI. Trimming pared 2 bases from V and 1 base from J, leaving 11 bases between. CDR3 DNA sequence: TGTGCCAGCTCACCATTTCTGGACAGTAACTATGGCTACACCTTC. Protein product: CASSPFLDSNYGYTF.

The rearrangement joins TRBV5-1 to TRBJ2-5; the D gene is possibly TRBD2 (6 bases). Germline V gene data show CDR1 as SGHRS and CDR2 as YFSETQ. Between the trimmed V and J ends, which lost 4 bases and 5 bases, there was a span of 12 bases. The CDR3 is made up of 13 amino acids. The CDR3 loop is CASSVDRGETQYF. The CDR3 bases are TGCGCCAGCAGCGTGGACCGGGGGGAGACCCAGTACTTC.

This clone is a singleton in its sample. This sequence joins TRBV28 and TRBJ2-4, with D possibly being TRBD1 (6 bases). Germline CDR1 MDHEN, CDR2 SYDVKM. The CDR3 extends over 17 amino acids. V gave up 1 base and J gave up 3 bases, with 16 bases separating them. CDR3 bases: TGTGCCAGCAGTTTATTCCGGACAGTTGGGCTCAAAAACATTCAGTACTTC. Its protein is CASSLFRTVGLKNIQYF.

The chain couples TRBV30 to TRBJ2-7; TRBD1 matches at 8 bases. This CDR3 spans 15 amino acids. The germline CDR1 and CDR2 sequences are GTSNPN and SVGIG (reference sequence). The J segment lost 6 bases and the V segment lost 2 bases, leaving 12 bases of the junction unmatched. CDR3 bases: TGTGCCTGGAGTTCCCCCGGGACAGGACGTGGCGAGCAGTACTTC. Amino acids: CAWSSPGTGRGEQYF. The entire variable domain, with the rest obtained from reference TRBV30 and TRBJ2-7, is as follows: SQTIHQWPATLVQPVGSPLSLECTVEGTSNPNLYWYRQAAGRGLQLLFYSVGIGQISSEVPQNLSASRPQDRQFILSSKKLLLSDSGFYLCAWSSPGTGRGEQYFGPGTRLTVT.

The rearrangement uses TRBV4-1 and TRBJ1-4; weak D call: TRBD1 (6 bases). From germline, CDR1 is MGHRA and CDR2 YSYEKL. The CDR3 consists of 16 residues. V was pared by 2 bases and J by 8 bases, with 18 bases between. Here the CDR3 DNA reads TGCGCCAGCAGCCAATTAGTCGGGACAAAGGGGGAAAAACTGTTTTTT. As protein: CASSQLVGTKGEKLFF.

The V gene is TRBV7-9, the J gene TRBJ2-1; the match to TRBD1 covers 8 bases. Germline lookup yields CDR1 SEHNR and CDR2 FQNEAQ (reference sequence). This CDR3 region has 16 residues. Unmatched junction bases numbered 15, after V lost 5 bases and J lost 9 bases. The CDR3 protein is CASSTTDRGSFIEQFF. CDR3 DNA: TGTGCCAGCAGCACCACCGACAGGGGAAGTTTTATTGAGCAGTTCTTC.

This rearrangement joins TRBV6-6 to TRBJ1-4; D gene ambiguous. The CDR3 covers 14 residues. V was cut by 2 bases and J by 5 bases, with 9 bases left in between. CDR1 MNHNY and CDR2 SVGAGI come from the germline V gene (reference sequence). The CDR3: CASSYGPPNEKLFF. In DNA form, the CDR3 reads TGTGCCAGCAGTTACGGGCCTCCCAATGAAAAACTGTTTTTT.

The chain uses TRBV14 and TRBJ2-2, with D possibly TRBD1 on 5 matching bases. This CDR3 contains 15 residues. The germline V and J ends were trimmed by 1 base and 5 bases, with 11 bases remaining between them. The germline gives CDR1 SGHDN, CDR2 FVKESK. CDR3 in amino acids: CASSQGRAGTGELFF. For the CDR3, the DNA is TGTGCCAGCAGCCAAGGCAGGGCAGGAACCGGGGAGCTGTTTTTT.

The V call is TRBV10-3, the J call TRBJ2-7; D remains unclear. The CDR3 is made up of 12 amino acids. Germline V CDR1 and CDR2: ENHRY, SYGVKD. V gave up 0 bases and J gave up 4 bases, with 4 bases separating them. The CDR3 spells CAISESEYEQYF. CDR3 nucleotide sequence: TGTGCCATCAGTGAGTCGGAGTACGAGCAGTACTTC.

V usage is TRBV10-3 and J usage is TRBJ2-5; 8 nucleotides align to TRBD1. The V and J ends lost 8 bases and 2 bases, in that order; junction bases with no gene match: 16. Germline assignment: CDR1 ENHRY and CDR2 SYGVKD. The CDR3 is 17 amino acids. The CDR3 loop reads CAIGQVRTGRLQETQYF. CDR3 bases: TGTGCCATCGGTCAGGTGAGGACAGGGCGACTTCAAGAGACCCAGTACTTC.

The rearrangement links TRBV15 to TRBJ2-5; maybe TRBD2 (6 bases). Trimming left V 2 bases short and J 3 bases short, with 16 bases between. Germline V lookup: CDR1 LNHNV, CDR2 YYDKDF (reference sequence). The CDR3 runs to 16 residues. CDR3 nucleotide sequence: TGTGCCACCAGCAGAAATTGGCGGGACTTTAAAGAGACCCAGTACTTC. It specifies CATSRNWRDFKETQYF. The full variable domain, in which reference TRBV15 and TRBJ2-5 provide the parts outside the CDR3, is DAMVIQNPRYQVTQFGKPVTLSCSQTLNHNVMYWYQQKSSQAPKLLFHYYDKDFNNEADTPDNFQSRRPNTSFCFLDIRSPGLGDTAMYLCATSRNWRDFKETQYFGPGTRLLVL.

The chain has TRBV2 and TRBJ1-3; 7 bases align to TRBD1. This CDR3 has 17 residues. Germline V gives CDR1 SNHLY, CDR2 FYNNEI. J gave up 1 base and V 6 bases, and 12 bases lay outside the gene matches. The CDR3 protein is CASSETGRGLSGNTIYF. CDR3 DNA sequence: TGTGCCAGCAGCGAGACAGGGAGAGGACTTTCTGGAAACACCATATATTTT.

This clone was recorded a few times. This chain links TRBV28 with TRBJ1-2; 12 bases match TRBD1. The CDR3 consists of 14 residues. The J segment lost 7 bases and the V segment lost 5 bases, leaving 5 bases of the junction unmatched. Per germline, CDR1 MDHEN and CDR2 SYDVKM. The CDR3 here is CASSRDRGQSGYTF. For the CDR3, the DNA is TGTGCCAGCAGTCGGGACAGGGGGCAGTCTGGCTACACCTTC.

The genes are TRBV10-3 and TRBJ1-5, with D tentatively TRBD1 (6 bases). CDR3 length: 14 amino acids. V dropped 4 bases and J dropped 6 bases, with 13 bases sitting between them. Germline CDR1 ENHRY, CDR2 SYGVKD. The CDR3 sequence: CAISGNTGFQPQHF. DNA for the CDR3: TGTGCCATCAGTGGTAATACAGGGTTTCAGCCCCAGCATTTT.

The rearrangement uses TRBV10-3 and TRBJ1-3, with a possible D match to TRBD1 (5 bases). The germline V gene encodes CDR1 ENHRY and CDR2 SYGVKD. V lost 6 bases to trimming and J lost 0 bases, with 18 bases between them. This CDR3 is built from 17 residues. CDR3 amino acids: CAIRGQNRSRSGNTIYF. Here the CDR3 DNA reads TGTGCCATCAGGGGGCAAAACAGGAGCCGCTCTGGAAACACCATATATTTT.

This clone came up once. The chain joins TRBV11-2 to TRBJ2-3, with 12 bases that match TRBD2. Trimming cost V 2 bases and J 6 bases; bases outside gene matches: 6. Germline lookup yields CDR1 SGHAT and CDR2 FQNNGV. This CDR3 is 16 amino acids long. Written as DNA, the CDR3 is TGTGCCAGCAGCTTACCGACTAGCGGGAGTCCTGATACGCAGTATTTT. Its translation is CASSLPTSGSPDTQYF.

The table lists this clone with a few counts. The chain couples TRBV19 to TRBJ1-1; 10 bases agree with TRBD1. Germline-derived CDR1 and CDR2 are LNHDA and SQIVND (reference sequence). The CDR3 is made up of 15 amino acids. The V segment lost 3 bases and the J segment 4 bases; nucleotides outside the gene matches: 5. CDR3 region: CASSMTGGGGTEAFF. The CDR3 coding sequence is TGTGCCAGTAGTATGACAGGGGGCGGGGGCACTGAAGCTTTCTTT.

This chain links TRBV5-1 with TRBJ2-1; TRBD1 agrees at 7 bases. CDR3 size: 15 residues. Germline CDR1 and CDR2: SGHRS and YFSETQ. The V and J ends lost 0 bases and 5 bases, in that order; junction bases with no gene match: 5. The CDR3 region has the DNA TGCGCCAGCAGCTTGGAGGGGGCGCGGGACAATGAGCAGTTCTTC. Translation: CASSLEGARDNEQFF.

This rearrangement joins TRBV11-2 to TRBJ1-1; the D gene is possibly TRBD1 (6 bases). The ends were cut back, 1 base at V and 1 base at J, with 22 bases in the middle. CDR1 SGHAT and CDR2 FQNNGV come from the germline V gene. The CDR3 runs to 19 residues. The CDR3 reads CASSLGTGSYSYKNTEAFF. The CDR3, as DNA: TGTGCCAGCAGCTTAGGTACAGGGTCCTACTCTTACAAGAACACTGAAGCTTTCTTT.